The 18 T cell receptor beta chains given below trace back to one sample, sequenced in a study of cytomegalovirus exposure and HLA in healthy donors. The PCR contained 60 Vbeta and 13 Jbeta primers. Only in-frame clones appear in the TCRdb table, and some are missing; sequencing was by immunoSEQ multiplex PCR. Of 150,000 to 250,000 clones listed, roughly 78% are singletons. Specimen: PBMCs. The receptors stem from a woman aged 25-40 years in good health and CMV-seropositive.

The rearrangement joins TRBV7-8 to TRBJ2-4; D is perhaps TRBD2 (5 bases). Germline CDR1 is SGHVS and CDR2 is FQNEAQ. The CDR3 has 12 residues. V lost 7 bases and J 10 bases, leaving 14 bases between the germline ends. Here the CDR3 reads CASTEVLGIQYF. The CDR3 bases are TGTGCCAGCACGGAGGTCTTGGGGATTCAGTACTTC.

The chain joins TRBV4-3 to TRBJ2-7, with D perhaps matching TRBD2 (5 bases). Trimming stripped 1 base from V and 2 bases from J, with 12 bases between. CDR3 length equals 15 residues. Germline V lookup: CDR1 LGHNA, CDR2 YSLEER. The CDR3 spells CASSQGASSPYEQYF. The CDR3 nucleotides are TGCGCCAGCAGCCAAGGGGCTAGCAGTCCCTACGAGCAGTACTTC.

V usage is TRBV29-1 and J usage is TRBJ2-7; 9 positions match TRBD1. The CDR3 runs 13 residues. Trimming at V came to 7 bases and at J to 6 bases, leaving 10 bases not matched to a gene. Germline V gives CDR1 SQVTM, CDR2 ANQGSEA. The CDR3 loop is CSGGQGNLGEQYF. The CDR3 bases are TGCAGCGGCGGACAGGGGAACCTTGGCGAGCAGTACTTC.

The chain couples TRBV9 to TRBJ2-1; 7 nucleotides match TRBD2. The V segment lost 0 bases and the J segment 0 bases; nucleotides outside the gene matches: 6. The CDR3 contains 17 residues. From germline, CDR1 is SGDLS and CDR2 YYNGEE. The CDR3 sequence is CASSVAWGGSSYNEQFF. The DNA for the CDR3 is TGTGCCAGCAGCGTAGCTTGGGGGGGTAGCTCCTACAATGAGCAGTTCTTC.

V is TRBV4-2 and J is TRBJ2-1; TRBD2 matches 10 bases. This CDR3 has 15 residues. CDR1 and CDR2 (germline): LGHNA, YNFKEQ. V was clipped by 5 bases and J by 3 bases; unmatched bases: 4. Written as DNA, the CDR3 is TGTGCCAGCAGCACCCGGACTAGCGGCTACAATGAGCAGTTCTTC. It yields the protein CASSTRTSGYNEQFF.

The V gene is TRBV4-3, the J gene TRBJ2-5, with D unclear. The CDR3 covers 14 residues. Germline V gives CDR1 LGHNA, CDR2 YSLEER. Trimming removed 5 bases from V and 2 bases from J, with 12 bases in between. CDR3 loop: CASSSAAKQETQYF. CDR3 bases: TGCGCCAGCAGCTCCGCGGCAAAACAAGAGACCCAGTACTTC.

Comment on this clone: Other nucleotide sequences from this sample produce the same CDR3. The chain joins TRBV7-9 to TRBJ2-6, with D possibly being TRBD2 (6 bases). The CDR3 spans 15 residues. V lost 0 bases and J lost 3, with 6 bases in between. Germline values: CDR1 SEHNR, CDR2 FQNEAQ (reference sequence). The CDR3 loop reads CASSLAGSGANVLTF. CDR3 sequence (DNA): TGTGCCAGCAGCTTAGCCGGGAGTGGGGCCAACGTCCTGACTTTC.

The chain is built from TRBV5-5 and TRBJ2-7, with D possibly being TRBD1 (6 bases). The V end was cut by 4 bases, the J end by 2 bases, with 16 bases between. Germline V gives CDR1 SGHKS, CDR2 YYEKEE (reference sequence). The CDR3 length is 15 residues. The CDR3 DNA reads TGTGCCAGCAGCCACCCGGGACACTCGACCTACGAGCAGTACTTC. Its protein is CASSHPGHSTYEQYF.

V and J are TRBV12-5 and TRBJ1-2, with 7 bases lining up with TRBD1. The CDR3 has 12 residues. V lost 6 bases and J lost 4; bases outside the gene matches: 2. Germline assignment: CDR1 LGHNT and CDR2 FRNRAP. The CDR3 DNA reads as TGTGCTAGTGGAAGGGACAGCTATGGCTACACCTTC. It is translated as CASGRDSYGYTF.

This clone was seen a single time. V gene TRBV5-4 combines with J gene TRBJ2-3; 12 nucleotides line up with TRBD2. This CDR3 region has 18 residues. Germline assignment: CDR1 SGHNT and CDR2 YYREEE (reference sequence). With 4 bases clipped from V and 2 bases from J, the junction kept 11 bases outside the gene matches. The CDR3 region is CASSLQLAGGPDTDTQYF. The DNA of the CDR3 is TGTGCCAGCAGCCTACAACTAGCGGGGGGCCCAGACACAGATACGCAGTATTTT.

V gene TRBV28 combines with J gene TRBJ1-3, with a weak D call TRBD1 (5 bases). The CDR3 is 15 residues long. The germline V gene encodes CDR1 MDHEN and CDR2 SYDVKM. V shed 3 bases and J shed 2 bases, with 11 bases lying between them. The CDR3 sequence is CASSFVGVTGNTIYF. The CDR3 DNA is TGTGCCAGCAGTTTCGTAGGGGTGACTGGAAACACCATATATTTT.

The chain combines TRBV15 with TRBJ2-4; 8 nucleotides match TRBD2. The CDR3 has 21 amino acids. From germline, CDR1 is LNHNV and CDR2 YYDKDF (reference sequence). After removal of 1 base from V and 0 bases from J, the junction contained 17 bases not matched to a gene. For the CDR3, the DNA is TGTGCCACCAGCAGAGTAGGTTTGACTAGCGACGGTTATAAAGCCAAAAACATTCAGTACTTC. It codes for CATSRVGLTSDGYKAKNIQYF.

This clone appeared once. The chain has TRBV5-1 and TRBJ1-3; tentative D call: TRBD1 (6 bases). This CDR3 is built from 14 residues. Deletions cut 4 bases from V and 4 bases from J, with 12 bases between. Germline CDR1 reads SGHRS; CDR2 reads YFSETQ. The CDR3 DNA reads TGCGCCAGCAGCGTACAGGGATCCGGAAACACCATATATTTT. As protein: CASSVQGSGNTIYF.

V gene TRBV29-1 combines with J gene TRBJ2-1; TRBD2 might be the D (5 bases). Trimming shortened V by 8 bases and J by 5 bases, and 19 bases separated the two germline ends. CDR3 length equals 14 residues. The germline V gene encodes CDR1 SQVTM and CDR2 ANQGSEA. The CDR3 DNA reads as TGCAGCCATATGGGAGCCGGAGAGGACAATGAGCAGTTCTTC. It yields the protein CSHMGAGEDNEQFF.

CDR3 loop: CASGGAPGELFF. The DNA of the CDR3 is TGTGCCAGCGGGGGGGCGCCCGGGGAGCTGTTTTTT. The gene calls are TRBV2 and TRBJ2-2; maybe TRBD2 (7 bases). The CDR3 has 12 residues. Germline assignment: CDR1 SNHLY and CDR2 FYNNEI. V lost 8 bases to trimming and J lost 6 bases, with 10 bases between them.

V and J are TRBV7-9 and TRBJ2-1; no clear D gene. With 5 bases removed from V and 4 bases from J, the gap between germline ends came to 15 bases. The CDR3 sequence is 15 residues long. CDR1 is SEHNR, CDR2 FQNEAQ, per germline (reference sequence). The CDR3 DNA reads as TGTGCCAGCAGCCCGGCGGCTAGTGCTTACAATGAGCAGTTCTTC. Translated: CASSPAASAYNEQFF.

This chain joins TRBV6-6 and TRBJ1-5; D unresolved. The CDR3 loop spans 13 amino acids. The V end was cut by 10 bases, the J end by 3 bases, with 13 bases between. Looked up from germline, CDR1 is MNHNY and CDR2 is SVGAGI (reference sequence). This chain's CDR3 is CATHPAVNQPQHF. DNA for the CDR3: TGTGCCACGCATCCCGCAGTCAATCAGCCCCAGCATTTT.

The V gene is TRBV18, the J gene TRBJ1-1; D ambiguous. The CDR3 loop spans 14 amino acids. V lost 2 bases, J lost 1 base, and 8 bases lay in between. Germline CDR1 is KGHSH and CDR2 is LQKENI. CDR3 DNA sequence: TGTGCCAGCTCACCAGACTTACAGAACACTGAAGCTTTCTTT. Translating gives CASSPDLQNTEAFF. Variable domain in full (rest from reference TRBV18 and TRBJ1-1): NAGVMQNPRHLVRRRGQEARLRCSPMKGHSHVYWYRQLPEEGLKFMVYLQKENIIDESGMPKERFSAEFPKEGPSILRIQQVVRGDSAAYFCASSPDLQNTEAFFGQGTRLTVV.